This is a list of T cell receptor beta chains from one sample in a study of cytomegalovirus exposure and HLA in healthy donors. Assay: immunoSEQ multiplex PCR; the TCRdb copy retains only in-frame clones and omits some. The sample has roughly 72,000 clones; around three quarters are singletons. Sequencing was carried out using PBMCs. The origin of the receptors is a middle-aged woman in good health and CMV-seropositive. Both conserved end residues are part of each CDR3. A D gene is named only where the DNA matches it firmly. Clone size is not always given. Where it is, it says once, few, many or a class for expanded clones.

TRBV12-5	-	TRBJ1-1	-	CASGLVPGGFTEAFF	TGTGCTAGTGGTTTGGTCCCGGGGGGGTTCACTGAAGCTTTCTTT
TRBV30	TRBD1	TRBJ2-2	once	CAWSVFWDRVAGELFF	TGTGCCTGGAGTGTATTTTGGGACAGGGTTGCCGGGGAGCTGTTTTTT
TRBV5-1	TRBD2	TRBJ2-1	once	CASSLTLAGAHEQFF	TGCGCCAGCAGCTTGACCTTGGCGGGAGCGCATGAGCAGTTCTTC
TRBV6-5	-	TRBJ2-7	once	CASSYSGGGHAEQYF	TGTGCCAGCAGTTACTCGGGAGGCGGCCATGCCGAGCAGTACTTC
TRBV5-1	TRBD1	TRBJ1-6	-	CASSLGTGPYNSPLHF	TGCGCCAGCAGCTTGGGGACAGGGCCCTATAATTCACCCCTCCACTTT
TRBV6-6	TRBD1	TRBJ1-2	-	CASRWRGRGYTF	TGTGCCAGCAGATGGAGGGGGCGAGGCTACACCTTC
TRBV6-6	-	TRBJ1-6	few	CASRRSEDNSPLHF	TGTGCCAGCAGACGGTCCGAAGATAATTCACCCCTCCACTTT
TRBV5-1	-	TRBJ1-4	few	CASSQGLTFNEKLFF	TGCGCCAGCAGCCAGGGACTGACCTTTAATGAAAAACTGTTTTTT
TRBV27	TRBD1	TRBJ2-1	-	CASSLWARAGGNEQFF	TGTGCCAGCAGTTTATGGGCCCGAGCAGGGGGAAATGAGCAGTTCTTC
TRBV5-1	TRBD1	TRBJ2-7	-	CASSPPRDRGSYEQYF	TGCGCCAGCAGCCCCCCTCGGGACAGGGGGTCCTACGAGCAGTACTTC
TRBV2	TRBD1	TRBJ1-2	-	CALPRDRNSLGGYTF	TGTGCTTTACCCCGGGACAGAAACTCTTTGGGGGGCTACACCTTC
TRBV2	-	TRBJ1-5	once	CASSDSMRNQPQHF	TGTGCCAGCAGTGATTCTATGCGCAATCAGCCCCAGCATTTT
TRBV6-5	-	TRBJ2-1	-	CASSPGQPLSEQFF	TGTGCCAGCAGCCCTGGACAGCCTCTTAGTGAGCAGTTCTTC
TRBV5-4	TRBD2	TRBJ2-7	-	CASSLTGLAGVEYEQYF	TGTGCCAGCAGCTTAACGGGACTAGCGGGAGTAGAATACGAGCAGTACTTC
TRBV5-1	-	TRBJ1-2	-	CASSLLSGNYGYTF	TGCGCCAGCAGCTTGCTCTCAGGGAACTATGGCTACACCTTC
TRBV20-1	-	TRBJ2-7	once	CSASGRHEQYF	TGCAGTGCTAGCGGGAGACACGAGCAGTACTTC
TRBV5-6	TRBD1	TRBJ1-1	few	CASSPGTGTEAFF	TGTGCCAGCAGCCCAGGGACAGGCACTGAAGCTTTCTTT
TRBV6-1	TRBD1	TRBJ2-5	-	CASREDRGLLRSQYF	TGTGCCAGCAGAGAGGACAGGGGCCTCCTCCGGAGCCAGTACTTC
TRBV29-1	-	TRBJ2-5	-	CSVVRLQETQYF	TGCAGCGTTGTGCGGCTGCAAGAGACCCAGTACTTC
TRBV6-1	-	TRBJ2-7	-	CASSEGGAPYEQYF	TGTGCCAGCAGTGAAGGGGGCGCGCCCTACGAGCAGTACTTC
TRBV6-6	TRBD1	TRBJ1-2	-	CASSQTGDYGYTF	TGTGCCAGCAGCCAGACAGGGGACTATGGCTACACCTTC
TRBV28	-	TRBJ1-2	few	CASSLLGHSYGYTF	TGTGCCAGCAGTTTATTGGGACACAGCTATGGCTACACCTTC
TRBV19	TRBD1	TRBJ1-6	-	CASRTTGSGRNSPLHF	TGTGCCAGTAGGACGACAGGGTCTGGGCGAAATTCACCCCTCCACTTT
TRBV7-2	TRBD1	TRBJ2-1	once	CASSRGTGGNEQFF	TGTGCCAGCAGCCGCGGGACAGGGGGGAATGAGCAGTTCTTC
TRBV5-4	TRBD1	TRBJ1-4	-	CASSEDRVGEKLFF	TGTGCCAGCAGCGAGGACAGGGTTGGTGAAAAACTGTTTTTT
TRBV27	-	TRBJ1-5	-	CARRLQPQHF	TGTGCCAGGCGACTTCAGCCCCAGCATTTT
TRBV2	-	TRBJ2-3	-	CASSEGWGRGSTDTQYF	TGTGCCAGCAGTGAAGGGTGGGGGCGGGGGAGCACAGATACGCAGTATTTT
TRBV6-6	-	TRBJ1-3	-	CASLKVGHISGNTIYF	TGTGCCAGCCTAAAAGTGGGACATATCTCTGGAAACACCATATATTTT
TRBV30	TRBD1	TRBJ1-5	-	CAWGGDRGAYQPQHF	TGTGCCTGGGGGGGCGACAGGGGGGCGTATCAGCCCCAGCATTTT
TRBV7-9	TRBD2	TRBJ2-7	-	CASSVLSGGAYEQYF	TGTGCCAGCAGCGTTCTTAGCGGGGGGGCCTACGAGCAGTACTTC
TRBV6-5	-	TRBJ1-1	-	CASSYSLVNTEAFF	TGTGCCAGCAGTTACTCGTTAGTGAACACTGAAGCTTTCTTT